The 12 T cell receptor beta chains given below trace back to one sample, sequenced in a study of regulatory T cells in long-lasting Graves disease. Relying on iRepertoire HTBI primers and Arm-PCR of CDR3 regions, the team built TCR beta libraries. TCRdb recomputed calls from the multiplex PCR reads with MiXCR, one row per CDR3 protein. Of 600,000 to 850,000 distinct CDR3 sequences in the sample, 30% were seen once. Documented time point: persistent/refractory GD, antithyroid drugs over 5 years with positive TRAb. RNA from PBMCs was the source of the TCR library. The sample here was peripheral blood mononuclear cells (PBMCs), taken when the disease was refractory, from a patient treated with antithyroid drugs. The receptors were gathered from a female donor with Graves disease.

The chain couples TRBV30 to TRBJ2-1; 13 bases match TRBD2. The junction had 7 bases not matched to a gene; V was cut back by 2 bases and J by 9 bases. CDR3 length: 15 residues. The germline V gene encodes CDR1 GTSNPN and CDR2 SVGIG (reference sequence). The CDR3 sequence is CAWSLLAGGPSEQFF. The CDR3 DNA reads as TGTGCCTGGAGTCTACTAGCGGGAGGGCCGAGTGAGCAGTTCTTC. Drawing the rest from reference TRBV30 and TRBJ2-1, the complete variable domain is SQTIHQWPATLVQPVGSPLSLECTVEGTSNPNLYWYRQAAGRGLQLLFYSVGIGQISSEVPQNLSASRPQDRQFILSSKKLLLSDSGFYLCAWSLLAGGPSEQFFGPGTRLTVL.

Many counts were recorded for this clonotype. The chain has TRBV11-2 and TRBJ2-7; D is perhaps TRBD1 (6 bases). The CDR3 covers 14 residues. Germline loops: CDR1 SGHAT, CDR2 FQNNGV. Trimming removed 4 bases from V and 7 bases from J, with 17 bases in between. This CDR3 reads CASSSWTALVEQYF. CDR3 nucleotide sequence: TGTGCCAGCAGCTCGTGGACAGCCTTGGTGGAGCAGTACTTC.

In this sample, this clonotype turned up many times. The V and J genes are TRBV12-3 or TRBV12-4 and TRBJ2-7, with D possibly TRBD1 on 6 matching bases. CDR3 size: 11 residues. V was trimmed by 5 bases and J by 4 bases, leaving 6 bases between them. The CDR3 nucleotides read TGTGCCAGCAGTGGACAGTACGAGCAGTACTTC. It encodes CASSGQYEQYF.

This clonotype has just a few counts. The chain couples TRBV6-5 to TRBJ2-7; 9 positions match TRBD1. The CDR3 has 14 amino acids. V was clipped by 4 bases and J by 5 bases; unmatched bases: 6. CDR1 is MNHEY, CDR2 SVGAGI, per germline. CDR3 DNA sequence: TGTGCCAGCAGTTCATGGGACAGGGCCCACGAGCAGTACTTC. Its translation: CASSSWDRAHEQYF.

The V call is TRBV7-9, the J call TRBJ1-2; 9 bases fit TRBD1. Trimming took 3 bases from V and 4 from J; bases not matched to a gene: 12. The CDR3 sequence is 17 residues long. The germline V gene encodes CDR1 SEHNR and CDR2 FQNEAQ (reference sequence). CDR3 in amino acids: CASSFLDRGEFIYGYTF. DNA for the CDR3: TGTGCCAGCAGCTTCTTGGACAGGGGCGAATTCATCTATGGCTACACCTTC.

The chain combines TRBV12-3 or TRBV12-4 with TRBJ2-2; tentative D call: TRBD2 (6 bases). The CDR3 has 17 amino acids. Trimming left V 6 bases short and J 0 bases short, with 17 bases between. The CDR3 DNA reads TGTGCCAGCAGCCCCTCAAGGCTAGCGCCGAACACCGGGGAGCTGTTTTTT. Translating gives CASSPSRLAPNTGELFF.

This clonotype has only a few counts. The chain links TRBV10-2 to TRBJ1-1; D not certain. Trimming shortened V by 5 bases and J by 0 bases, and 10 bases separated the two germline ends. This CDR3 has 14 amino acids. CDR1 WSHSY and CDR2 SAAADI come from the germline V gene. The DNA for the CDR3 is TGCGCCAGCAGTACCTGGGCAGTGAACACTGAAGCTTTCTTT. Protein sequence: CASSTWAVNTEAFF.

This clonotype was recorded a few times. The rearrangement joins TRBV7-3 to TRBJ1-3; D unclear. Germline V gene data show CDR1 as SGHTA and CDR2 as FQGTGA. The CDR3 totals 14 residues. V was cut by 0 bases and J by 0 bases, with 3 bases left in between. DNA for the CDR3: TGTGCCAGCAGCTTAACAAACTCTGGAAACACCATATATTTT. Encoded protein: CASSLTNSGNTIYF.

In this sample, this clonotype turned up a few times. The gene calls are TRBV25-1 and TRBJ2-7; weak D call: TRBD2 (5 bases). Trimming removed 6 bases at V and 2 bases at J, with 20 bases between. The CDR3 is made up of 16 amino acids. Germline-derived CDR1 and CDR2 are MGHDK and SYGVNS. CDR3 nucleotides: TGTGCCAGCAGCCTACGGGGAACACACCGCGCCTACGAGCAGTACTTC. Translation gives CASSLRGTHRAYEQYF.

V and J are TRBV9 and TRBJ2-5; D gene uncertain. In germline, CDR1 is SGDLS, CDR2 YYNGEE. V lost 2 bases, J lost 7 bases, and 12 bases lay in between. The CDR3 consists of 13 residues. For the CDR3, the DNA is TGTGCCAGCAGCGTCGACCCAGTCGGGACCCAGTACTTC. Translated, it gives CASSVDPVGTQYF. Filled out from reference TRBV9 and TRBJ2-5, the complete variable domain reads DSGVTQTPKHLITATGQRVTLRCSPRSGDLSVYWYQQSLDQGLQFLIQYYNGEERAKGNILERFSAQQFPDLHSELNLSSLELGDSALYFCASSVDPVGTQYFGPGTRLLVL.

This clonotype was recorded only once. CDR3: CASSLEGQGGYGYTF. The CDR3, as DNA: TGCGCCAGCAGCTTGGAAGGACAGGGGGGCTATGGCTACACCTTC. The J gene is TRBJ1-2, the V gene TRBV5-1; TRBD1 matches at 10 bases. Germline-derived CDR1 and CDR2 are SGHRS and YFSETQ. The CDR3 runs to 15 residues. V lost 0 bases, J lost 4 bases, and 3 bases stayed unmatched.

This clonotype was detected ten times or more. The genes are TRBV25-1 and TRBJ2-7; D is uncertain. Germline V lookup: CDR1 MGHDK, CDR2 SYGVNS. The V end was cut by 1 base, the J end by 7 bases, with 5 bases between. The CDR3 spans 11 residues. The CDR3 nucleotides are TGTGCCAGCAGTGAATCCTGGGAGCAGTACTTC. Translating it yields CASSESWEQYF.